The next 18 T cell receptor beta chains were all read from a single sample in a study of blood T cell repertoires in COVID-19. Sequencing was performed with immunoSEQ multiplex PCR; in TCRdb, only in-frame clones are kept and a portion is missing. The sample yields a few hundred thousand clones, 80% to 90% seen once. Sequencing was done on a sample of peripheral blood. The receptors derive from a woman in her sixties with COVID-19, enrolled during active disease.

The chain couples TRBV9 to TRBJ1-4; maybe TRBD1 (5 bases). This CDR3 contains 16 residues. The germline CDR1 and CDR2 sequences are SGDLS and YYNGEE. Between the trimmed V and J ends, which lost 0 bases and 2 bases, there was a span of 11 bases. DNA for the CDR3: TGTGCCAGCAGCGTAGGCGGGGGGTCCACTAATGAAAAACTGTTTTTT. Protein: CASSVGGGSTNEKLFF.

V and J are TRBV7-8 and TRBJ1-2; D gene uncertain. CDR1 and CDR2 from the germline V gene are SGHVS and FQNEAQ. CDR3 length: 14 residues. V lost 9 bases to trimming and J lost 8 bases, with 22 bases between them. In DNA, the CDR3 is TGTGCCAGTCAATCATCTAAGCCGGCGGGGGGCTACACCTTC. Its translation: CASQSSKPAGGYTF.

J is TRBJ2-2 and V is TRBV12-3 or TRBV12-4; no clear D. The CDR3 covers 12 residues. V lost 8 bases and J lost 3, with 7 bases in between. The CDR3 nucleotides are TGTGCCAGCGGCCGGGACACCGGGGAGCTGTTTTTT. It codes for CASGRDTGELFF.

This clone was counted a single time. The rearrangement uses TRBV3-1 (or the pseudogene TRBV3-2) and TRBJ1-1; D is possibly TRBD1 (6 bases). The CDR3 spans 11 residues. Germline values: CDR1 LGHDT, CDR2 YNNKEL (reference sequence). Trimming took off 7 bases at V and 5 bases at J, with 8 bases between the two ends. The CDR3 protein is CASKQGTEAFF. The CDR3 nucleotides read TGTGCCAGCAAACAGGGTACTGAAGCTTTCTTT.

With regard to this clone: Other DNA sequences in this specimen translate into the identical CDR3. V and J are TRBV11-3 and TRBJ1-2, with TRBD1 identical over 7 bases. The CDR3 sequence is 14 residues long. In germline, CDR1 is SGHNT, CDR2 YENEEA. V was clipped by 6 bases and J by 3 bases; unmatched bases: 7. The CDR3 DNA sequence: TGTGCCAGCAGTCGACGACAGGGCGACTATGGCTACACCTTC. This translates into CASSRRQGDYGYTF.

This clone came up a few times. The chain recombines TRBV7-8 with TRBJ1-1; D might be TRBD1 (6 bases). The germline gives CDR1 SGHVS, CDR2 FQNEAQ. With 3 bases removed from V and 1 base from J, the gap between germline ends came to 9 bases. This CDR3 is built from 14 residues. CDR3 amino acids: CASSFLDRNTEAFF. The CDR3, as DNA: TGTGCCAGCAGCTTCCTGGACAGGAACACTGAAGCTTTCTTT.

The rearrangement joins TRBV4-1 to TRBJ1-1, with a possible D match to TRBD1 (6 bases). CDR1 is MGHRA and CDR2 is YSYEKL in the germline V gene. Trimming removed 1 base from V and 0 bases from J, with 6 bases in between. The CDR3 loop spans 14 amino acids. Here the CDR3 reads CASSQAGVNTEAFF. The DNA of the CDR3 is TGCGCCAGCAGCCAAGCAGGGGTGAACACTGAAGCTTTCTTT.

The V and J genes are TRBV19 and TRBJ2-7; TRBD2 aligns across 12 bases. The CDR3 is 15 residues long. The V and J ends lost 3 bases and 3 bases, in that order; junction bases with no gene match: 3. Per germline, CDR1 LNHDA and CDR2 SQIVND (reference sequence). CDR3 protein: CASSIRTSGVYEQYF. The CDR3 nucleotides are TGTGCCAGTAGTATCCGGACTAGCGGGGTCTACGAGCAGTACTTC.

The chain links TRBV28 to TRBJ1-2, with 7 bases aligning to TRBD1. From germline, CDR1 is MDHEN and CDR2 SYDVKM. This CDR3 comprises 15 residues. J was trimmed by 4 bases and V by 8 bases; bases with no gene match: 13. The CDR3 DNA follows: TGTGCCAGCTCTCCCTCGGGACAGACTTCCTATGGCTACACCTTC. It specifies CASSPSGQTSYGYTF.

The chain couples TRBV6-1 to TRBJ1-1; no reliable D call. The CDR3 consists of 13 residues. Trimming cost V 3 bases and J 3 bases, with 8 bases left between them. Germline loops: CDR1 MNHNS, CDR2 SASEGT. The CDR3 DNA reads as TGTGCCAGCAGTGACGGAGTGGACACTGAAGCTTTCTTT. Amino acids: CASSDGVDTEAFF.

The gene calls are TRBV5-1 and TRBJ2-2; the match to TRBD2 covers 15 bases. The CDR3 contains 17 residues. Germline-derived CDR1 and CDR2 are SGHRS and YFSETQ. Losses at the gene ends were 5 bases for V and 4 bases for J; bases not matched to a gene: 6. The CDR3 DNA is TGCGCCAGCAGGGAAGGACTAGCGGGGGGGCGCACCGGGGAGCTGTTTTTT. This codes for CASREGLAGGRTGELFF.

The chain links TRBV4-2 to TRBJ2-7; D is perhaps TRBD2 (5 bases). Germline V CDR1 and CDR2: LGHNA, YNFKEQ. CDR3 size: 15 residues. Trimming removed 0 bases at V and 2 bases at J, with 11 bases between. The DNA of the CDR3 is TGTGCCAGCAGCCAAGATACTAGGTCTCCCTACGAGCAGTACTTC. This sequence encodes CASSQDTRSPYEQYF.

The genes are TRBV27 and TRBJ1-4; 7 bases agree with TRBD1. Germline lookup yields CDR1 MNHEY and CDR2 SMNVEV (reference sequence). J lost 6 bases, V lost 6 bases, and 10 bases had no gene match. The CDR3 is 15 amino acids. The CDR3 coding sequence is TGTGCCAGCAGGACTTTCTACAGGGGACATGAAAAACTGTTTTTT. Residues: CASRTFYRGHEKLFF.

V gene TRBV28 combines with J gene TRBJ1-2; D not resolved. Germline V CDR1 and CDR2: MDHEN, SYDVKM. Trimming left V 6 bases short and J 8 bases short, with 16 bases between. The CDR3 totals 13 residues. This CDR3 reads CASSLYAGGGYTF. CDR3 in DNA: TGTGCCAGCAGCCTATACGCGGGAGGGGGCTACACCTTC.

The CDR3 bases are TGTGCCTGGTTCCGGAGCGGCGAAGGGTATGGCTACACCTTC. Translating it yields CAWFRSGEGYGYTF. The chain joins TRBV30 to TRBJ1-2; no clear D gene. The CDR3 totals 14 residues. Germline V gene data show CDR1 as GTSNPN and CDR2 as SVGIG (reference sequence). V dropped 5 bases and J dropped 5 bases, with 18 bases sitting between them.

A few counts support this clone. The chain employs TRBV10-3 and TRBJ2-2; 8 nucleotides align to TRBD2. The CDR3 runs 14 residues. With 11 bases clipped from V and 3 bases from J, the junction kept 8 bases outside the gene matches. The germline CDR1 and CDR2 sequences are ENHRY and SYGVKD. CDR3 nucleotides: TGTGCCCTCGGGGGGGGCGAGGACACCGGGGAGCTGTTTTTT. Translated: CALGGGEDTGELFF.

This chain links TRBV21-1 with TRBJ1-2; no DNA check was done on the table's D call, TRBD1. TRBV21-1 represents a pseudogene. The CDR3 totals 13 residues. The CDR3 loop is CASSPRSYYGYTF. The CDR3 region has the DNA TGTGCCAGCAGCCCCAGATCCTACTATGGCTACACCTTC.

The rearrangement uses TRBV6-5 and TRBJ2-7; 7 nucleotides line up with TRBD1. The germline V gene has CDR1 MNHEY and CDR2 SVGAGI. The CDR3 sequence is 13 residues long. The V gene end was trimmed by 7 bases and the J gene end by 3 bases; junction bases not matched to a gene: 6. In DNA, the CDR3 is TGTGCCAGCATAAAACAGGGGCGCTACGAGCAGTACTTC. Translating gives CASIKQGRYEQYF.